These 9 T cell receptor beta chains came from one sample sequenced in a study of T cell repertoires in cytomegalovirus infection. TCRdb reanalysed the reads using MiXCR and keeps one entry per CDR3 protein. The table lists around 710,000 distinct CDR3 sequences, about 28% of them singletons, with roughly 14% in the top ten. Their recognized antigens are unknown. The input for sequencing was cultured CD8+ T cells from PBMCs, taken from culture after CMV antigen stimulation. The source is a human donor in good health (CMV status not recorded). Some clones in this sample may be carry-over from other donors' samples.

The rearrangement links TRBV25-1 to TRBJ1-3; perhaps TRBD1 as D (6 bases). Germline-derived CDR1 and CDR2 are MGHDK and SYGVNS. The CDR3 spans 17 residues. The V and J ends lost 1 base and 2 bases respectively, with 15 bases between them. The CDR3 DNA sequence: TGTGCCAGCAGTGAATTTTTCGACGGGGACACTGGAAACACCATATATTTT. It yields the protein CASSEFFDGDTGNTIYF. Filled out from reference TRBV25-1 and TRBJ1-3, the complete variable domain reads EADIYQTPRYLVIGTGKKITLECSQTMGHDKMYWYQQDPGMELHLIHYSYGVNSTEKGDLSSESTVSRIRTEHFPLTLESARPSHTSQYLCASSEFFDGDTGNTIYFGEGSWLTVV.

V and J are TRBV27 and TRBJ2-7, with no clear D. Per the germline V gene, CDR1 is MNHEY and CDR2 is SMNVEV (reference sequence). V lost 3 bases, J lost 3 bases, and 12 bases lay in between. There are 14 residues in the CDR3. Written as DNA, the CDR3 is TGTGCCAGCAGTTTCGCGCCTCTGGGCTACGAGCAGTACTTC. Protein product: CASSFAPLGYEQYF.

This clonotype was observed a handful of times. The CDR3 DNA reads as TGTGCCAGCAGCCCCCGGGGGACAGTGATACAAGAGACCCAGTACTTC. Protein product: CASSPRGTVIQETQYF. This chain links TRBV12-3 or TRBV12-4 with TRBJ2-5, with D possibly TRBD1 on 7 matching bases. This CDR3 comprises 16 residues. Trimming pared 6 bases from V and 2 bases from J, leaving 19 bases between.

There are a few counts of this clonotype. CDR3 sequence (DNA): TGTGCCAGCAGCCCGACTAGCGGGGGGAGTGAGCAGTACTTC. As protein: CASSPTSGGSEQYF. The rearrangement uses TRBV7-8 and TRBJ2-7, with 13 positions matching TRBD2. This CDR3 has 14 amino acids. V shed 5 bases and J 7 bases; nucleotides not matched to a gene: 5. Germline-derived CDR1 and CDR2 are SGHVS and FQNEAQ.

The chain recombines TRBV24-1 with TRBJ2-6, with 9 bases lining up with TRBD1. With 4 bases clipped from V and 5 bases from J, the junction kept 5 bases outside the gene matches. This CDR3 region has 16 residues. Germline CDR1 is KGHDR and CDR2 is SFDVKD. The CDR3 loop reads CATSETGTGRANVLTF. CDR3 sequence (DNA): TGTGCCACCAGTGAAACCGGGACAGGGAGGGCCAACGTCCTGACTTTC.

The chain uses TRBV19 and TRBJ2-1; 10 nucleotides match TRBD2. This CDR3 contains 17 residues. Germline loops: CDR1 LNHDA, CDR2 SQIVND (reference sequence). Losses at the gene ends were 0 bases for V and 3 bases for J; bases not matched to a gene: 5. This chain's CDR3 is CASSIDPSGGYYNEQFF. The CDR3 DNA is TGTGCCAGTAGTATAGATCCTAGCGGGGGCTACTACAATGAGCAGTTCTTC.

The chain is built from TRBV7-4 and TRBJ2-2; D call uncertain. In germline, CDR1 is SGHVT, CDR2 SQSDAQ. This CDR3 is built from 14 residues. V gave up 7 bases and J gave up 0 bases, with 9 bases separating them. CDR3 sequence reads: CASNSPANTGELFF. CDR3 nucleotides: TGTGCCAGCAATAGCCCGGCGAACACCGGGGAGCTGTTTTTT. Full variable domain (outside the CDR3, taken from reference TRBV7-4 and TRBJ2-2): GAGVSQSPRYKVAKRGRDVALRCDSISGHVTLYWYRQTLGQGSEVLTYSQSDAQRDKSGRPSGRFSAERPERSVSTLKIQRTEQGDSAVYLCASNSPANTGELFFGEGSRLTVL.

This clonotype was observed a single time. The V gene is TRBV6-1, the J gene TRBJ2-3; weak D call: TRBD1 (6 bases). V shed 6 bases and J shed 3 bases, with 22 bases lying between them. The CDR3 loop spans 17 amino acids. Germline assignment: CDR1 MNHNS and CDR2 SASEGT. The DNA for the CDR3 is TGTGCCAGCAGACCAATCATGACAGGTCCATTGACAGATACGCAGTATTTT. Translation gives CASRPIMTGPLTDTQYF.

In the case of this clonotype: A much larger clone is a single base away; this may be a read error. CDR3 loop: CASRQGPDGCTF. The CDR3 bases are TGTGCCTCGAGACAGGGTCCTGATGGCTGCACCTTC. The chain uses TRBV10-3 and TRBJ1-2, with 7 bases matching TRBD1. This CDR3 comprises 12 residues. Germline V gives CDR1 ENHRY, CDR2 SYGVKD.